A single sample gave rise to the 31 T cell receptor beta chains below, sequenced in a study of shared clonotypes between healthy human individuals. Repertoires were generated with immunoSEQ multiplex PCR, while TCRdb's copy carries only in-frame clones and drops some. The sample includes 2 million to 3 million clones, 93% seen only once; the top ten take about 0.39%. Sample: naive CD4+ T cells from PBMCs. Documented subset: CD45RA+ positively selected. The source is a man aged 18 to 35 in good health. Some clones in this sample may be carry-over from other donors' samples.

This clone was seen just once. The gene calls are TRBV27 and TRBJ1-2; a possible D gene is TRBD1 (5 bases). CDR1 and CDR2 from the germline V gene are MNHEY and SMNVEV (reference sequence). CDR3 length equals 13 residues. V was trimmed by 2 bases and J by 7 bases, leaving 11 bases between them. DNA of the CDR3: TGTGCCAGCAGTTTAGTAAGGGGCAGTGGCTACACCTTC. It is translated as CASSLVRGSGYTF.

The chain has TRBV6-4 and TRBJ2-1, with TRBD2 matching 12 bases. There are 15 residues in the CDR3. The ends lost 3 bases at V and 6 bases at J; junction bases unmatched: 3. The germline CDR1 and CDR2 sequences are MRHNA and SNTAGT. CDR3 in amino acids: CASSDGLAGRNEQFF. The CDR3 DNA reads TGTGCCAGCAGTGATGGACTAGCGGGGCGCAATGAGCAGTTCTTC.

The chain joins TRBV27 to TRBJ1-2, with D possibly being TRBD1 (6 bases). Germline CDR1 MNHEY, CDR2 SMNVEV (reference sequence). The CDR3 is 14 amino acids. V lost 7 bases to trimming and J lost 8 bases, with 20 bases between them. The CDR3 DNA reads TGTGCCAGCAAGCTCCAAGGAGGGGGAGGAGGCTACACCTTC. Its protein product is CASKLQGGGGGYTF.

This rearrangement joins TRBV25-1 to TRBJ1-2; no firm D call. The CDR3 spans 16 residues. Germline-derived CDR1 and CDR2 are MGHDK and SYGVNS. The germline V and J ends were trimmed by 4 bases and 8 bases, with 23 bases remaining between them. The CDR3 sequence is CASSGQPPQDSGGYTF. For the CDR3, the DNA is TGTGCCAGCAGTGGACAACCCCCGCAGGACTCGGGGGGCTACACCTTC.

The CDR3 here is CASSPTRWGRDTIYF. CDR3 DNA: TGTGCCAGCAGTCCAACGCGGTGGGGGAGAGACACCATATATTTT. This chain connects TRBV6-1 to TRBJ1-3; D may be TRBD1 (5 bases). The V end was cut by 5 bases, the J end by 8 bases, with 19 bases between. The CDR3 runs 15 residues. In germline, CDR1 is MNHNS, CDR2 SASEGT.

This clone was recorded once. CDR3 sequence (DNA): TGTGCCAGCAGCCGCGGAGGTTGGACTAGCCAGAATGAGCAGTTCTTC. As protein: CASSRGGWTSQNEQFF. This chain connects TRBV4-2 to TRBJ2-1, with 8 bases matching TRBD2. The length of the CDR3 is 16 residues. V lost 4 bases to trimming and J lost 7 bases; unmatched junction nucleotides: 12. In germline, CDR1 is LGHNA, CDR2 YNFKEQ.

V usage is TRBV7-8 and J usage is TRBJ2-1; D uncertain. This CDR3 is built from 15 residues. Germline CDR1 is SGHVS and CDR2 is FQNEAQ. V was clipped by 8 bases and J by 4 bases, with 18 bases between them. CDR3 sequence: CASVPQATAYNEQFF. Here the CDR3 DNA reads TGTGCCAGCGTACCCCAGGCGACGGCATACAATGAGCAGTTCTTC.

This clone was detected only once. V and J are TRBV19 and TRBJ1-5; D unclear. The CDR3 consists of 13 residues. V was trimmed by 5 bases and J by 3 bases, leaving 8 bases between them. Germline lookup yields CDR1 LNHDA and CDR2 SQIVND (reference sequence). CDR3 bases: TGTGCCAGTAGTGGGAGGGCCAATCAGCCCCAGCATTTT. Amino acids: CASSGRANQPQHF. The entire variable domain, with the rest obtained from reference TRBV19 and TRBJ1-5, is as follows: DGGITQSPKYLFRKEGQNVTLSCEQNLNHDAMYWYRQDPGQGLRLIYYSQIVNDFQKGDIAEGYSVSREKKESFPLTVTSAQKNPTAFYLCASSGRANQPQHFGDGTRLSIL.

This sequence joins TRBV2 and TRBJ1-1; tentative D call: TRBD1 (5 bases). Germline-derived CDR1 and CDR2 are SNHLY and FYNNEI. This CDR3 comprises 12 residues. V was shortened by 8 bases and J by 5 bases, with 12 bases between the two germline ends. The CDR3 bases are TGTGCCAGCGGTCAGGGTGGAACTGAAGCTTTCTTT. Residues: CASGQGGTEAFF.

This chain joins TRBV5-1 and TRBJ2-1; 9 nucleotides match TRBD2. J gave up 5 bases and V 4 bases, and 13 bases lay outside the gene matches. Germline loops: CDR1 SGHRS, CDR2 YFSETQ. The CDR3 spans 17 residues. The CDR3 sequence: CASSHKSQRLADNEQFF. In DNA, the CDR3 is TGCGCCAGCAGCCACAAAAGCCAGAGACTAGCGGACAATGAGCAGTTCTTC. The full variable domain, its missing parts supplied by reference TRBV5-1 and TRBJ2-1, is KAGVTQTPRYLIKTRGQQVTLSCSPISGHRSVSWYQQTPGQGLQFLFEYFSETQRNKGNFPGRFSGRQFSNSRSEMNVSTLELGDSALYLCASSHKSQRLADNEQFFGPGTRLTVL.

CDR3 bases: TGTGCCAGCAGTTCCCCGGGACAGGGGGCAACTAATGAAAAACTGTTTTTT. It codes for CASSSPGQGATNEKLFF. V and J are TRBV27 and TRBJ1-4; 11 bases agree with TRBD1. Germline values: CDR1 MNHEY, CDR2 SMNVEV (reference sequence). The CDR3 loop spans 17 amino acids. V was clipped by 4 bases and J by 0 bases; unmatched bases: 4.

This sequence joins TRBV11-3 and TRBJ2-5; 9 nucleotides align to TRBD1. Germline lookup yields CDR1 SGHNT and CDR2 YENEEA. V shed 5 bases, J shed 5 bases, and the junction held 9 bases outside the gene matches. CDR3 length: 15 amino acids. CDR3 in amino acids: CASSPSGQGDETQYF. In DNA, the CDR3 is TGTGCCAGCAGCCCCTCGGGACAGGGTGATGAGACCCAGTACTTC.

The chain recombines TRBV2 with TRBJ2-5, with D unresolved. This CDR3 is built from 13 residues. In germline, CDR1 is SNHLY, CDR2 FYNNEI. Trimming cost V 5 bases and J 1 base, with 8 bases left between them. The chain's CDR3 is CASSRDIQETQYF. The CDR3 coding sequence is TGTGCCAGCAGTCGTGACATCCAAGAGACCCAGTACTTC.

This rearrangement joins TRBV9 to TRBJ2-3; 7 bases align to TRBD2. The CDR3 contains 15 residues. V gave up 3 bases and J gave up 2 bases; unmatched junction bases: 6. CDR1 and CDR2 (germline): SGDLS, YYNGEE. The CDR3 loop reads CASSASGGYTDTQYF. The CDR3 nucleotides read TGTGCCAGCAGCGCCTCGGGGGGATACACAGATACGCAGTATTTT.

V gene TRBV15 combines with J gene TRBJ2-5; D is unclear. Germline lookup yields CDR1 LNHNV and CDR2 YYDKDF (reference sequence). This CDR3 has 14 amino acids. V shed 1 base and J shed 4 bases, with 10 bases lying between them. The CDR3 loop is CATSRVRVVETQYF. The CDR3, as DNA: TGTGCCACCAGCAGAGTTAGGGTGGTAGAGACCCAGTACTTC.

About this clone: The sample contains more than one DNA sequence encoding this CDR3. The gene calls are TRBV5-1 and TRBJ1-4; perhaps TRBD1 as D (5 bases). The V end was cut by 5 bases, the J end by 7 bases, with 9 bases between. Germline V gene sequence: CDR1 SGHRS, CDR2 YFSETQ. The CDR3 contains 12 residues. CDR3 sequence: CASSRGGEKLFF. In DNA form, the CDR3 reads TGCGCCAGCAGTAGGGGAGGTGAAAAACTGTTTTTT.

The chain has TRBV7-2 and TRBJ2-4; D is possibly TRBD2 (6 bases). The V gene's germline CDR1 is SGHTA and CDR2 FQGNSA. The CDR3 loop spans 14 amino acids. The ends were cut back, 1 base at V and 8 bases at J, with 12 bases in the middle. The CDR3 bases are TGTGCCAGCAGCTTAGGGGCGGGGTTGGACATTCAGTACTTC. This sequence encodes CASSLGAGLDIQYF.

Only a few counts were recorded for this clone. The V gene is TRBV30, the J gene TRBJ1-1; D unresolved. This CDR3 has 11 residues. Germline CDR1 reads GTSNPN; CDR2 reads SVGIG (reference sequence). The V and J ends lost 1 base and 10 bases respectively, with 10 bases between them. The CDR3 protein is CAWSGSSRAFF. Written as DNA, the CDR3 is TGTGCCTGGAGTGGTTCCTCTCGAGCTTTCTTT. Full variable domain (rest looked up from reference TRBV30 and TRBJ1-1): SQTIHQWPATLVQPVGSPLSLECTVEGTSNPNLYWYRQAAGRGLQLLFYSVGIGQISSEVPQNLSASRPQDRQFILSSKKLLLSDSGFYLCAWSGSSRAFFGQGTRLTVV.

Comments on this clone: This sample includes further DNA sequences coding for the same CDR3. The V and J genes are TRBV7-6 and TRBJ2-7, with no clear D. V lost 1 base and J 3 bases, leaving 4 bases between the germline ends. This CDR3 has 12 amino acids. CDR1 SGHVS and CDR2 FNYEAQ come from the germline V gene. For the CDR3, the DNA is TGTGCCAGCAGCTTAGTTGGCTACGAGCAGTACTTC. It translates to CASSLVGYEQYF.

This chain uses TRBV7-6 with TRBJ2-7, with no clear D. V lost 2 bases, J lost 3 bases, and 11 bases lay in between. The germline V gene encodes CDR1 SGHVS and CDR2 FNYEAQ. There are 14 residues in the CDR3. In DNA form, the CDR3 reads TGTGCCAGCAGCTTAACGCTAGTAAACTACGAGCAGTACTTC. Translated: CASSLTLVNYEQYF.

The rearrangement joins TRBV29-1 to TRBJ2-4, with 8 bases identical to TRBD2. CDR1 is SQVTM and CDR2 is ANQGSEA in the germline V gene. The length of the CDR3 is 14 residues. The J segment lost 7 bases and the V segment lost 7 bases, leaving 12 bases of the junction unmatched. Here the CDR3 DNA reads TGCAGCGGGGTAGGAGCGGGAGCTGGGAACATTCAGTACTTC. It encodes CSGVGAGAGNIQYF.

The chain has TRBV5-1 and TRBJ2-1, with 7 bases matching TRBD1. Germline values: CDR1 SGHRS, CDR2 YFSETQ. V dropped 3 bases and J dropped 2; count of bases not matched to a gene: 8. This CDR3 is built from 16 residues. The CDR3: CASSSLQGPPYNEQFF. The CDR3 nucleotides read TGCGCCAGCAGCTCCCTACAGGGGCCCCCCTACAATGAGCAGTTCTTC.

This clone was seen a few times. The chain couples TRBV18 to TRBJ1-5; the D is unclear. Germline CDR1 reads KGHSH; CDR2 reads LQKENI. This CDR3 comprises 14 residues. Trimming removed 2 bases at V and 5 bases at J, with 10 bases between. The CDR3 DNA follows: TGTGCCAGCTCACCATTTACGGGTGATCAGCCCCAGCATTTT. Protein: CASSPFTGDQPQHF.

This chain joins TRBV7-8 and TRBJ1-5, with D possibly being TRBD1 (6 bases). V dropped 5 bases and J dropped 5 bases, with 13 bases sitting between them. The CDR3 extends over 14 amino acids. Germline assignment: CDR1 SGHVS and CDR2 FQNEAQ. The CDR3 loop reads CASSRARGDQPQHF. CDR3 nucleotides: TGTGCCAGCAGCCGGGCCAGGGGTGATCAGCCCCAGCATTTT. The variable domain in full, completed from reference TRBV7-8 and TRBJ1-5, reads GAGVSQSPRYKVAKRGQDVALRCDPISGHVSLFWYQQALGQGPEFLTYFQNEAQLDKSGLPSDRFFAERPEGSVSTLKIQRTQQEDSAVYLCASSRARGDQPQHFGDGTRLSIL.

This clone was detected once. V is TRBV7-9 and J is TRBJ2-2; TRBD1 might be the D (6 bases). Germline CDR1 and CDR2: SEHNR and FQNEAQ (reference sequence). The CDR3 is made up of 17 amino acids. V dropped 4 bases and J dropped 0 bases, with 15 bases sitting between them. CDR3 amino acids: CASSYDPGTSNTGELFF. CDR3 nucleotide sequence: TGTGCCAGCAGCTACGACCCCGGGACATCGAACACCGGGGAGCTGTTTTTT.

V usage is TRBV19 and J usage is TRBJ2-1, with 9 bases matching TRBD2. The germline CDR1 and CDR2 sequences are LNHDA and SQIVND (reference sequence). The CDR3 totals 15 residues. Trimming cost V 3 bases and J 4 bases; bases outside gene matches: 4. The CDR3 DNA sequence: TGTGCCAGTAGTATGACTAGCGGCCTATACAATGAGCAGTTCTTC. This sequence encodes CASSMTSGLYNEQFF.

The chain links TRBV7-9 to TRBJ2-6; 8 bases align to TRBD1. The germline V gene has CDR1 SEHNR and CDR2 FQNEAQ (reference sequence). CDR3 size: 19 residues. V trimming: 5 bases; J trimming: 0 bases; junction bases outside the gene matches: 12. As DNA, the CDR3 is TGTGCCAGCAGCCCCCGTCCCGGGACAGGAATCTCTGGGGCCAACGTCCTGACTTTC. This codes for CASSPRPGTGISGANVLTF.

This clone was observed a single time. The rearrangement links TRBV6-5 to TRBJ2-1, with 9 bases aligning to TRBD2. Per the germline V gene, CDR1 is MNHEY and CDR2 is SVGAGI. After removal of 2 bases from V and 8 bases from J, the junction contained 10 bases not matched to a gene. The CDR3 is made up of 16 amino acids. The DNA for the CDR3 is TGTGCCAGCAGTTACCAGACTAGCGGAGTCGGGGATGAGCAGTTCTTC. The encoded protein is CASSYQTSGVGDEQFF.

The chain recombines TRBV29-1 with TRBJ1-2; D not certain. The V end lost 5 bases, the J end lost 1 base, and 11 bases lay between the germline ends. In germline, CDR1 is SQVTM, CDR2 ANQGSEA. The CDR3 is made up of 13 amino acids. In nucleotides, the CDR3 is TGCAGCGTTCTCTCAGATTTTAACTATGGCTACACCTTC. Translation gives CSVLSDFNYGYTF.

The rearrangement uses TRBV7-9 and TRBJ1-1; D is unclear. Germline V CDR1 and CDR2: SEHNR, FQNEAQ (reference sequence). The ends were cut back, 7 bases at V and 1 base at J, with 10 bases in the middle. This CDR3 comprises 13 residues. The DNA for the CDR3 is TGTGCCAGCACCGCGCTTACGAACACTGAAGCTTTCTTT. Its protein is CASTALTNTEAFF.

The chain uses TRBV7-8 and TRBJ2-5; tentatively, D is TRBD2 (7 bases). Germline CDR1 reads SGHVS; CDR2 reads FQNEAQ. The CDR3 loop spans 14 amino acids. V lost 5 bases to trimming and J lost 5 bases, with 15 bases between them. CDR3 sequence: CASSRGGGVETQYF. The CDR3, as DNA: TGTGCCAGCAGCCGAGGGGGGGGCGTGGAGACCCAGTACTTC.